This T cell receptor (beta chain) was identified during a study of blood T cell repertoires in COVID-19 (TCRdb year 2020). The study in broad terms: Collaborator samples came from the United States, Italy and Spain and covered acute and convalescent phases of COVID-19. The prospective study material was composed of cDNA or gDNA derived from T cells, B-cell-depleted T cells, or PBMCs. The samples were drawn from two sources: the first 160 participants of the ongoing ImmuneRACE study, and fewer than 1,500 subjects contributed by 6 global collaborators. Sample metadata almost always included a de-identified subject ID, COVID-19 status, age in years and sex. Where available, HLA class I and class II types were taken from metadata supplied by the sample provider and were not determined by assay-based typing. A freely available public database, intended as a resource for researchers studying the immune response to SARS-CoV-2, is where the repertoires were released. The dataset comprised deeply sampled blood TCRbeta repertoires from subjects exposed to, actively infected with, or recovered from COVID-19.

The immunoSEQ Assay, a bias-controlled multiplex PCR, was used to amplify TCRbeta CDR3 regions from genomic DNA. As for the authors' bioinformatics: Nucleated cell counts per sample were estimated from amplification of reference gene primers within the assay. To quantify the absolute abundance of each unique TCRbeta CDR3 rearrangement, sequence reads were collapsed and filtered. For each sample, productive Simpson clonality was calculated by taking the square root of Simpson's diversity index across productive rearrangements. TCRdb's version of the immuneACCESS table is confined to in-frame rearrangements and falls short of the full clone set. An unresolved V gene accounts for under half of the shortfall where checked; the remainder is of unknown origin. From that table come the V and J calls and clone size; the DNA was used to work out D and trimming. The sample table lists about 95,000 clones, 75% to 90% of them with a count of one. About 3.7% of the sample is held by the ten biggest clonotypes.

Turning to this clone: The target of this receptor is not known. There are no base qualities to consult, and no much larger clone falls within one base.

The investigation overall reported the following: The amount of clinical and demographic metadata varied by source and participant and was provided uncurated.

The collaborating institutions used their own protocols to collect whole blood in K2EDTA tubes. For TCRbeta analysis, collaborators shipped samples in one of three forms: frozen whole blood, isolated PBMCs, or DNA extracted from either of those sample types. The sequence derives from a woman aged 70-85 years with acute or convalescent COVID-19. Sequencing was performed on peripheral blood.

The sequenced DNA: TGTGCCTGGAGTGTGTTAACGGCAGGGGGGAATTCACCCCTCCACTTT. It translates to CAWSVLTAGGNSPLHF. The chain uses TRBV30 and TRBJ1-6; 7 middle bases align to TRBD1. Via the germline V gene (reference sequence), CDR1 is GTSNPN and CDR2 SVGIG. Trimmed from V: 0 bases; trimmed from J: 7 bases; junction bases lacking a gene match: 9. Spanning cysteine to phenylalanine, the CDR3 consists of 16 amino acids. The sequence is cut down to CDR3 DNA, 48 bases in frame from base 1.